A selection of T cell receptor beta chains follows, all from one sample in a study of cytomegalovirus exposure and HLA in healthy donors. The data were produced by immunoSEQ multiplex PCR, yet TCRdb's version contains in-frame clones alone and is incomplete. This sample carries approximately 220,000 clones, about 77% of them seen once, and the ten largest clones take 1.8%. Sequenced material: PBMCs. These receptors were taken from a woman in her 30s in good health and CMV-seronegative. CDR3s include the opening cysteine and the closing phenylalanine or tryptophan. Each record gives: D gene, V gene, clone size, J gene, CDR3 DNA, CDR3 protein. D genes are given only for firm matches. Expanded clones get a size class; other rows say once, few or many, or leave the size out.

>-|TRBV5-4|-|TRBJ2-7
TGTGCCAGCAGCGTACCGACCGGGGGGCGATACGAGCAGTACTTC
CASSVPTGGRYEQYF
>-|TRBV2|-|TRBJ1-2
TGTGCCAGCAGTGACCTTCTGAGCCTGTTAGCTAACTATGGCTACACCTTC
CASSDLLSLLANYGYTF
>TRBD1|TRBV19|-|TRBJ1-1
TGTGCCAGTAGGATGACAGGGGGCACGAACACTGAAGCTTTCTTT
CASRMTGGTNTEAFF
>TRBD2|TRBV7-9|-|TRBJ2-1
TGTGCCAGCAGCTTGTTACTAGCGGGAGCCAATGAGCAGTTCTTC
CASSLLLAGANEQFF
>TRBD1|TRBV5-6|once|TRBJ2-5
TGTGCCAGCAGCGTTGCAGGGGGCTTGGAGACCCAGTACTTC
CASSVAGGLETQYF
>-|TRBV6-6|-|TRBJ2-7
TGTGCCAGCAACAGACAGGGAGGCTACGAGCAGTACTTC
CASNRQGGYEQYF
>TRBD1|TRBV5-4|-|TRBJ1-2
TGTGCCAGCAGCTCGGGACAGGGTTGGTCCGGCTACACCTTC
CASSSGQGWSGYTF
>-|TRBV6-5|-|TRBJ1-3
TGTGCCAGCGCCCGCTTGCTGCCTGGAGCCATATATTTT
CASARLLPGAIYF
>-|TRBV10-3|-|TRBJ2-7
TGTGCCATCAGTGAGTCCGGAGAGGCTACAGGGCTCCCCAACGAGCAGTACTTC
CAISESGEATGLPNEQYF
>-|TRBV4-1|-|TRBJ2-7
TGCGCCAGCAGCCAAGTGTTGGGGGGGGCATCTTACGAGCAGTACTTC
CASSQVLGGASYEQYF
>TRBD2|TRBV27|-|TRBJ2-7
TGTGCCAGCACCCCAGGCCTGCTAGCGGGGCCCTACGAGCAGTACTTC
CASTPGLLAGPYEQYF
>-|TRBV5-4|-|TRBJ1-6
TGTGCCAGCAGCTTGGGGGGGGTGGGCAATTCACCCCTCCACTTT
CASSLGGVGNSPLHF
>TRBD1|TRBV5-1|few|TRBJ1-6
TGCGCCATAACAGGGGTGGGGACAGGGAGGAATTCACCCCTCCACTTT
CAITGVGTGRNSPLHF